What follows are 9 T cell receptor beta chains derived from one specimen sequenced in a study of Ad26.COV2.S vaccination and SARS-CoV-2 variants. Treatment noted: approximately 18 received Ad26.COV2.S at low or high dose, single or two shots; about 5 received placebo; per-sample allocation not given. Following the first vaccine or placebo injection, samples were taken on day 63. Produced via immunoSEQ multiplex PCR; TCRdb's table is partial and in-frame only. The repertoire consists of about 680,000 clones, with around 92% occurring once and the leading ten covering 1.5%. The sequencing used peripheral blood, collected in a trial of Ad26.COV2.S vaccine versus placebo. The receptor source for this set is a person aged 18-65 years who received the Ad26.COV2.S COVID-19 vaccine or a placebo.

This chain joins TRBV5-1 and TRBJ2-7, with 8 bases fitting TRBD1. CDR1 and CDR2 (germline): SGHRS, YFSETQ. V dropped 5 bases and J dropped 3; count of bases not matched to a gene: 7. This CDR3 region has 14 residues. The CDR3 here is CASRPGQGVYEQYF. In nucleotides, the CDR3 is TGCGCCAGCAGGCCCGGACAGGGAGTCTACGAGCAGTACTTC.

Only one count was recorded for this clone. The J gene is TRBJ2-3, the V gene TRBV7-9, with 12 bases fitting TRBD2. V trimming: 2 bases; J trimming: 9 bases; junction bases outside the gene matches: 3. This CDR3 is built from 14 residues. Germline lookup yields CDR1 SEHNR and CDR2 FQNEAQ (reference sequence). The CDR3 DNA is TGTGCCAGCAGCTTAAATCTAGCGGGAGGGACGCAGTATTTT. This encodes CASSLNLAGGTQYF.

J is TRBJ2-6 and V is TRBV11-2; TRBD2 is a possible D gene (5 bases). CDR1 is SGHAT and CDR2 is FQNNGV in the germline V gene. Trimming removed 6 bases from V and 2 bases from J, with 17 bases in between. CDR3 size: 17 residues. CDR3 residues: CASSQWELFAGANVLTF. Here the CDR3 DNA reads TGTGCCAGCAGTCAGTGGGAGCTGTTTGCTGGGGCCAACGTCCTGACTTTC.

V is TRBV30 and J is TRBJ1-6; weak D call: TRBD1 (5 bases). This CDR3 is built from 12 residues. Trimming pared 7 bases from V and 11 bases from J, leaving 15 bases between. Per germline, CDR1 GTSNPN and CDR2 SVGIG (reference sequence). CDR3 region: CASRWGMTPLHF. The CDR3 DNA follows: TGTGCCTCGCGGTGGGGGATGACACCCCTCCACTTT.

The V gene is TRBV9, the J gene TRBJ2-7; 8 bases match TRBD1. Germline lookup yields CDR1 SGDLS and CDR2 YYNGEE. Trimming removed 6 bases from V and 6 bases from J; junction bases left unmatched: 17. The CDR3 has 16 residues. DNA for the CDR3: TGTGCCAGCACCCCAGGAATAGGACAGGGCCCCTCCGAGCAGTACTTC. It is translated as CASTPGIGQGPSEQYF.

This sequence joins TRBV5-4 and TRBJ2-3; 9 bases are shared with TRBD2. The CDR3 runs to 15 residues. The trim removed 1 base at V and 4 bases at J, leaving 4 bases unmatched. CDR1 is SGHNT, CDR2 YYREEE, per germline (reference sequence). DNA for the CDR3: TGTGCCAGCAGCTTGCCTGGCGGGAGGGCAGATACGCAGTATTTT. This sequence encodes CASSLPGGRADTQYF.

CDR3 in amino acids: CASPGVTGTGAYEQYF. In DNA form, the CDR3 reads TGTGCCAGTCCGGGGGTTACCGGGACAGGGGCCTACGAGCAGTACTTC. The chain carries TRBV19 and TRBJ2-7, with TRBD1 identical over 10 bases. The V segment lost 8 bases and the J segment 2 bases; nucleotides outside the gene matches: 12. Germline V gene sequence: CDR1 LNHDA, CDR2 SQIVND (reference sequence). The CDR3 loop spans 16 amino acids.

This rearrangement joins TRBV15 to TRBJ2-3; 11 bases are shared with TRBD1. The ends lost 0 bases at V and 2 bases at J; junction bases unmatched: 4. This CDR3 is built from 17 residues. CDR1 is LNHNV and CDR2 is YYDKDF in the germline V gene (reference sequence). CDR3 sequence reads: CATSRDRGQGVTDTQYF. The CDR3 region has the DNA TGTGCCACCAGCAGAGATAGGGGACAGGGGGTCACAGATACGCAGTATTTT.

The chain carries TRBV10-2 and TRBJ1-1; the match to TRBD1 covers 10 bases. The germline CDR1 and CDR2 sequences are WSHSY and SAAADI. The CDR3 contains 14 residues. Losses at the gene ends were 0 bases for V and 10 bases for J; bases not matched to a gene: 5. The CDR3 region is CASSESLDRGTAFF. The CDR3 DNA sequence: TGCGCCAGCAGTGAGTCTCTGGACAGGGGGACAGCTTTCTTT.